A single sample is the source of the 9 T cell receptor beta chains below, sequenced in a study of cytomegalovirus exposure and HLA in healthy donors. The PCR employed 60 Vbeta primers together with 13 Jbeta primers. Only in-frame clones appear in the TCRdb table, and some are missing; sequencing was by immunoSEQ multiplex PCR. This repertoire shows 85,000 to 90,000 clones, around 64% found once; its top ten account for roughly 2%. Material: PBMCs. These TCRs come from a man aged 30 to 45 in good health and CMV-seronegative.

The V call is TRBV5-6, the J call TRBJ2-7; TRBD2 is a possible D gene (6 bases). The germline V gene encodes CDR1 SGHDT and CDR2 YYEEEE. This CDR3 spans 16 amino acids. V dropped 5 bases and J dropped 0 bases, with 18 bases sitting between them. This CDR3 reads CASSSSGLPVSYEQYF. Here the CDR3 DNA reads TGTGCCAGCAGTTCCTCGGGACTCCCAGTCTCCTACGAGCAGTACTTC.

V is TRBV4-1 and J is TRBJ1-1; weak D call: TRBD1 (6 bases). The CDR3 length is 16 residues. The germline V gene has CDR1 MGHRA and CDR2 YSYEKL. V was clipped by 0 bases and J by 3 bases, with 14 bases between them. In nucleotides, the CDR3 is TGCGCCAGCAGCCAAGATGGTACAGGGTGGGACACTGAAGCTTTCTTT. It is translated as CASSQDGTGWDTEAFF.

The chain links TRBV7-8 to TRBJ1-3; TRBD1 aligns across 8 bases. CDR3 size: 14 residues. The germline CDR1 and CDR2 sequences are SGHVS and FQNEAQ. The J segment lost 7 bases and the V segment lost 4 bases, leaving 6 bases of the junction unmatched. CDR3 nucleotides: TGTGCCAGCAGCTACCCGGGACAGGCCAACACCATATATTTT. This gives the protein CASSYPGQANTIYF. The entire variable domain, with the rest obtained from reference TRBV7-8 and TRBJ1-3, is as follows: GAGVSQSPRYKVAKRGQDVALRCDPISGHVSLFWYQQALGQGPEFLTYFQNEAQLDKSGLPSDRFFAERPEGSVSTLKIQRTQQEDSAVYLCASSYPGQANTIYFGEGSWLTVV.

V is TRBV7-2 and J is TRBJ2-2, with TRBD1 as a possible D gene (6 bases). The germline gives CDR1 SGHTA, CDR2 FQGNSA. This CDR3 is 14 amino acids long. Trimming took off 5 bases at V and 6 bases at J, with 13 bases between the two ends. The CDR3 DNA is TGTGCCAGCAGCCTACAGGGCCGGCCCGGGGAGCTGTTTTTT. Amino acids: CASSLQGRPGELFF.

The chain combines TRBV5-1 with TRBJ1-2; tentative D call: TRBD1 (5 bases). V was trimmed by 0 bases and J by 0 bases, leaving 9 bases between them. The germline CDR1 and CDR2 sequences are SGHRS and YFSETQ. The CDR3 has 15 amino acids. CDR3 region: CASSLGGEANYGYTF. The CDR3, as DNA: TGCGCCAGCAGCTTGGGGGGGGAAGCTAACTATGGCTACACCTTC.

This clone was counted between two and nine times. The chain has TRBV30 and TRBJ1-1; 9 nucleotides match TRBD1. Germline CDR1 GTSNPN, CDR2 SVGIG (reference sequence). The V gene end was trimmed by 8 bases and the J gene end by 4 bases; junction bases not matched to a gene: 17. The CDR3 spans 16 residues. CDR3 amino acids: CAAPRGQGRTSTEAFF. In DNA form, the CDR3 reads TGTGCCGCCCCGCGGGGACAGGGACGGACGAGCACTGAAGCTTTCTTT.

The chain links TRBV7-2 to TRBJ2-3; 12 positions agree with TRBD2. Germline CDR1 SGHTA, CDR2 FQGNSA. This CDR3 comprises 17 residues. Trimming removed 3 bases from V and 4 bases from J; junction bases left unmatched: 8. CDR3 sequence: CASSLRLAGGRSDTQYF. The CDR3 bases are TGTGCCAGCAGCTTGCGGCTAGCGGGGGGGCGATCAGATACGCAGTATTTT.

The chain couples TRBV7-9 to TRBJ2-2; 9 positions match TRBD1. CDR1 and CDR2 (germline): SEHNR, FQNEAQ (reference sequence). V dropped 4 bases and J dropped 2; count of bases not matched to a gene: 5. The length of the CDR3 is 16 residues. CDR3 in DNA: TGTGCCAGCAGCTCGCCGGGACAGGGTAACACCGGGGAGCTGTTTTTT. Encoded protein: CASSSPGQGNTGELFF.

The CDR3 is CLGQTNEKLFF. The CDR3 DNA reads TGTCTTGGCCAGACTAATGAAAAACTGTTTTTT. This sequence joins TRBV7-9 and TRBJ1-4; D gene unclear. The germline V gene encodes CDR1 SEHNR and CDR2 FQNEAQ (reference sequence). This CDR3 is 11 amino acids long.